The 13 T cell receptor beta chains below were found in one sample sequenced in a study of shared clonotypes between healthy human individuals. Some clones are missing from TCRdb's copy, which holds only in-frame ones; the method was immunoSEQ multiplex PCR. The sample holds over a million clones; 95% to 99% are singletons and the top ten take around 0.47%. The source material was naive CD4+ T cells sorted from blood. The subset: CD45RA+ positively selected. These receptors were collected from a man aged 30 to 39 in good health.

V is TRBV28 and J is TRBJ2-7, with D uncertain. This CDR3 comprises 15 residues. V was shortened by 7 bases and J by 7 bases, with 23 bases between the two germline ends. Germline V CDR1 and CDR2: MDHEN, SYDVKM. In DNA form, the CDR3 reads TGTGCCAGCACCCTACCAGGCGGAGCTCCGAATGAGCAGTACTTC. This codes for CASTLPGGAPNEQYF.

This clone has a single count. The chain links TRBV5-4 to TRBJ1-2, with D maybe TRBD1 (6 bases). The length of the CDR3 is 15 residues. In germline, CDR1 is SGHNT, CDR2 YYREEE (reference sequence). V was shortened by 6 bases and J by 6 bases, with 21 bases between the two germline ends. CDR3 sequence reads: CASIPSIGGHHGYTF. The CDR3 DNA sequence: TGTGCCAGCATCCCCTCCATCGGGGGGCACCATGGCTACACCTTC.

The CDR3, as DNA: TGTGCCAGCAGCTTACGCCCCTCTAGGGCGGCCCAGTACTTC. It is translated as CASSLRPSRAAQYF. The V call is TRBV7-6, the J call TRBJ2-5; D uncertain. There are 14 residues in the CDR3. Between the trimmed V and J ends, which lost 2 bases and 9 bases, there was a span of 16 bases. Germline values: CDR1 SGHVS, CDR2 FNYEAQ.

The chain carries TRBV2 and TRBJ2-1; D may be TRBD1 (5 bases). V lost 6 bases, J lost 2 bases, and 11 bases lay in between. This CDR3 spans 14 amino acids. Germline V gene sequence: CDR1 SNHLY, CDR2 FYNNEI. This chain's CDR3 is CASSRQRTYNEQFF. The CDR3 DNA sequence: TGTGCCAGCAGCCGACAGCGCACCTACAATGAGCAGTTCTTC.

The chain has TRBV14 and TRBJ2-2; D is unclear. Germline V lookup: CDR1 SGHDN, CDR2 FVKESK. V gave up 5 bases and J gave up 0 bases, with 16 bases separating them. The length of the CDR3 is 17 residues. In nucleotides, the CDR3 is TGTGCCAGCAGCAAGCGAGGAACGGCAACGAACACCGGGGAGCTGTTTTTT. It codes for CASSKRGTATNTGELFF.

The CDR3 sequence: CASSSSGTVTGELFF. CDR3 nucleotides: TGTGCCAGTAGTAGCTCCGGGACAGTCACCGGGGAGCTGTTTTTT. The chain is built from TRBV19 and TRBJ2-2; 7 bases map to TRBD1. This CDR3 contains 15 residues. Germline trimming cut 4 bases from V and 4 bases from J; bases unmatched to any gene: 6. Looked up from germline, CDR1 is LNHDA and CDR2 is SQIVND (reference sequence). Full variable domain (missing parts from reference TRBV19 and TRBJ2-2): DGGITQSPKYLFRKEGQNVTLSCEQNLNHDAMYWYRQDPGQGLRLIYYSQIVNDFQKGDIAEGYSVSREKKESFPLTVTSAQKNPTAFYLCASSSSGTVTGELFFGEGSRLTVL.

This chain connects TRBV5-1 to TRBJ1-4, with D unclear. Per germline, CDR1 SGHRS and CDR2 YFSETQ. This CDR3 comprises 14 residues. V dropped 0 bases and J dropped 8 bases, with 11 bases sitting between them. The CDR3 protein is CASSLDWPREKLFF. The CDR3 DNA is TGCGCCAGCAGCTTGGATTGGCCCAGGGAAAAACTGTTTTTT.

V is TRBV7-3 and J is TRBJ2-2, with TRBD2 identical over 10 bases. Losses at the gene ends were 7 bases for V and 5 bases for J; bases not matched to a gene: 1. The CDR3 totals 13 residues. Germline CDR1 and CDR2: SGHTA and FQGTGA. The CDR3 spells CASTLAGTGELFF. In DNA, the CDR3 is TGTGCCAGCACACTAGCGGGGACCGGGGAGCTGTTTTTT.

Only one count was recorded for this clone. This chain's CDR3 is CASSVSWTDGTIYF. As DNA, the CDR3 is TGTGCCAGCAGCGTATCCTGGACAGATGGCACCATATATTTT. J is TRBJ1-3 and V is TRBV9, with D possibly TRBD1 on 6 matching bases. V was shortened by 1 base and J by 9 bases, with 14 bases between the two germline ends. This CDR3 has 14 residues. The V gene's germline CDR1 is SGDLS and CDR2 YYNGEE.

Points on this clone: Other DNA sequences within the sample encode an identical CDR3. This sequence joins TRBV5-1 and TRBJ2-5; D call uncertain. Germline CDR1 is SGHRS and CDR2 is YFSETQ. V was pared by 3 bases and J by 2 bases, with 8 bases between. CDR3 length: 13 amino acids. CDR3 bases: TGCGCCAGCAGCTCCGGAGTTCAAGAGACCCAGTACTTC. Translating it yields CASSSGVQETQYF.

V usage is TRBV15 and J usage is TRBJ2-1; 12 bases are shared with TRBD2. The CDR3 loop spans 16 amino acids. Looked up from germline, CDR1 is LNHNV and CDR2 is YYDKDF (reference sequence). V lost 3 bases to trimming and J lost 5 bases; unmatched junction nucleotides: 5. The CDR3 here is CATSSLTSGRNNEQFF. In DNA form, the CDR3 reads TGTGCCACCAGCAGCCTAACTAGCGGGAGGAACAATGAGCAGTTCTTC.

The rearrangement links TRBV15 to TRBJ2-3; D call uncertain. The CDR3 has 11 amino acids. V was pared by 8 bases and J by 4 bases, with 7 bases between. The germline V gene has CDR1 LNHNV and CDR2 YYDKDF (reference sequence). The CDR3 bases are TGTGCCACCCGGACGGCAGATACGCAGTATTTT. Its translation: CATRTADTQYF.

DNA of the CDR3: TGCGCCAGCAGCAAACCCAGGGGGACCGGGGAGCTGTTTTTT. Protein sequence: CASSKPRGTGELFF. The chain has TRBV5-1 and TRBJ2-2; 7 positions agree with TRBD1. The length of the CDR3 is 14 residues. V was pared by 4 bases and J by 5 bases, with 5 bases of the junction left unmatched. Germline V gene lookup returns CDR1 SGHRS and CDR2 YFSETQ.